The table lists the clone carrying this TCR beta chain with many counts. Antigen unknown. This sample is drawn from a study of human T cells and chemical hapten exposure. For the study at large: TCR yield per sample varied, mainly due to pooled library volumes. Study outcomes and limitations: Those TCRs sitting above 1 in 1000 frequency stayed the same with DPC sensitization.

As the library was built, unique molecular identifiers were attached to individual cDNA molecules. Original handling: TCR counts had a median of about 99,000 per sample and spanned about 23,224 to 750,000. TCRdb called the 5' RACE reads again in MiXCR, with one record for every CDR3 protein. These V and J calls originate from TCRdb's pipeline instead of the authors' own analysis. There are about 140,000 distinct CDR3 sequences in the sample; 3.5% to 5% occur only once, and about 1.3% lies in the top ten. The starting material, unfractionated whole blood, was used for total RNA extraction. With 3 bases removed from V and 0 bases from J, the gap between germline ends came to 8 bases. CDR1 and CDR2 (germline): LNHDA, SQIVND (reference sequence). There are 15 residues in the CDR3.

The chain links TRBV19 to TRBJ1-4; D ambiguous. This receptor was identified in a female donor in good health. The DNA for the CDR3 is TGTGCCAGTAGTATTGGACCAGCAACTAATGAAAAACTGTTTTTT. This gives the protein CASSIGPATNEKLFF.